What follows is one TCR beta chain and its context. This record comes from a study of blood T cells in healthy people across ages. Alongside a J-beta primer mix, a sample-barcoded 5' primer served in a second PCR lasting roughly 7 to 12 cycles. TCRdb ran MiXCR on the 5' RACE reads and lists one entry per CDR3 protein. The sample records about 780,000 distinct CDR3 sequences, around half being singletons. Isolation of PBMCs gave at least 7 million cells per sample. Germline V lookup: CDR1 SEHNR, CDR2 FQNEAQ (reference sequence). The CDR3 contains 17 residues. The V gene lost 4 bases and the J gene lost 2 bases, with 21 bases spanning the gap.

Sequencing was performed on blood. The rearrangement joins TRBV7-9 to TRBJ2-7, with a possible D match to TRBD1 (6 bases). The sequence came from an elderly man in good health. The DNA for the CDR3 is TGTGCCAGCAGCTCAAACCAGCTAACAGGGTCACCCTACGAGCAGTACTTC. It yields the protein CASSSNQLTGSPYEQYF.